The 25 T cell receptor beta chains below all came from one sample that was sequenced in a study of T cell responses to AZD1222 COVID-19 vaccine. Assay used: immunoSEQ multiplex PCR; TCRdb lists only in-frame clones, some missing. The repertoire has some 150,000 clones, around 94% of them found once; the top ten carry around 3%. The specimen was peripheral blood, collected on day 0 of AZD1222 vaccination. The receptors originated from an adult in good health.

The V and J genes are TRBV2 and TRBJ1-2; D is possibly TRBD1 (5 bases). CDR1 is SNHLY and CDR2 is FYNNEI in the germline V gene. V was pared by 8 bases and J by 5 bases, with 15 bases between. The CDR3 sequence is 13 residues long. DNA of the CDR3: TGTGCCAGCCGAGGGACGGACTTATATGGCTACACCTTC. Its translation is CASRGTDLYGYTF.

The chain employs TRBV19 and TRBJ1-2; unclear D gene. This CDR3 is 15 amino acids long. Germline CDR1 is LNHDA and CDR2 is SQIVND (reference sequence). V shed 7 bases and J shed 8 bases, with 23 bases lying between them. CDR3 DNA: TGTGCCAGTAAAGTTTTCCCAGGCACTGATCCGGGCTACACCTTC. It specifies CASKVFPGTDPGYTF. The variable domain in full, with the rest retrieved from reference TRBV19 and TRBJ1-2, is DGGITQSPKYLFRKEGQNVTLSCEQNLNHDAMYWYRQDPGQGLRLIYYSQIVNDFQKGDIAEGYSVSREKKESFPLTVTSAQKNPTAFYLCASKVFPGTDPGYTFGSGTRLTVV.

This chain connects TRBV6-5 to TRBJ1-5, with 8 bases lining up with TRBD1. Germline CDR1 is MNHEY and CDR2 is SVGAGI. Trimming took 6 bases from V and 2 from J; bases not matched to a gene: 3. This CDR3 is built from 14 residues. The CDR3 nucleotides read TGTGCCAGCAGCGAGACAGGGGGCAATCAGCCCCAGCATTTT. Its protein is CASSETGGNQPQHF.

CDR3 region: CSVEEEGQASYTF. The DNA for the CDR3 is TGCAGCGTTGAAGAGGAGGGACAAGCGAGCTACACCTTC. The V call is TRBV29-1, the J call TRBJ1-2; a possible D gene is TRBD1 (6 bases). Germline V lookup: CDR1 SQVTM, CDR2 ANQGSEA. Trimming took 0 bases from V and 9 from J, leaving 14 bases between them. The CDR3 is 13 residues long.

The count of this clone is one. The CDR3 DNA sequence: TGTGCCAGTAGTATGAACAGGGGCTATGGCTACACCTTC. This codes for CASSMNRGYGYTF. The rearrangement uses TRBV19 and TRBJ1-2, with TRBD1 matching 7 bases. CDR1 and CDR2 from the germline V gene are LNHDA and SQIVND (reference sequence). The CDR3 sequence is 13 residues long. The junction had 2 bases not matched to a gene; V was cut back by 3 bases and J by 4 bases.

The CDR3 region has the DNA TGTGCCAGCAGCCAAGGACTAGCGGGAGGCGAGCAGTACTTC. Its translation: CASSQGLAGGEQYF. The chain is built from TRBV3-1 (or the pseudogene TRBV3-2) and TRBJ2-7; 13 nucleotides line up with TRBD2. CDR1 LGHDT and CDR2 YNNKEL come from the germline V gene (reference sequence). J was trimmed by 6 bases and V by 1 base; bases with no gene match: 0. The length of the CDR3 is 14 residues.

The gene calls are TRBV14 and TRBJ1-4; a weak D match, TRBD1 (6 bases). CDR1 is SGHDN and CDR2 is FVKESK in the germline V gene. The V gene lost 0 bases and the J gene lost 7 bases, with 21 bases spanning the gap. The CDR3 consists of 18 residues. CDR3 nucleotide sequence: TGTGCCAGCAGCCAAGATCACAGGACAGATGGTTTTGGTGAAAAACTGTTTTTT. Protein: CASSQDHRTDGFGEKLFF.

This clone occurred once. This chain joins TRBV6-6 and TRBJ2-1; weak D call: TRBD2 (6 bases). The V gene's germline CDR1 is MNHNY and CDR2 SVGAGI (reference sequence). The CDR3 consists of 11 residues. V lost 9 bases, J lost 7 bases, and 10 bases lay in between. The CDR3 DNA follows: TGTGCCAGTCGGAGGGATAATGAGCAGTTCTTC. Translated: CASRRDNEQFF.

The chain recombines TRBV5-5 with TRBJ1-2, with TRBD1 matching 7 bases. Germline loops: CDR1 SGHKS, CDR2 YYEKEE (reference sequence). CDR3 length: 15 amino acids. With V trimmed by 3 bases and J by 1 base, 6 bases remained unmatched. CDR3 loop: CASSSSGQFNYGYTF. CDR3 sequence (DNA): TGTGCCAGCAGCTCGTCGGGACAGTTTAACTATGGCTACACCTTC.

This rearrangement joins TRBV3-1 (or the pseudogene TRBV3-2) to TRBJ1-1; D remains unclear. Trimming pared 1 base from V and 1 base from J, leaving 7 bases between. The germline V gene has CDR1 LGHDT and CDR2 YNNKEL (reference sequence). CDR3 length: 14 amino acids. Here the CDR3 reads CASSQVSANTEAFF. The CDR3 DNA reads TGTGCCAGCAGCCAAGTTTCAGCGAACACTGAAGCTTTCTTT.

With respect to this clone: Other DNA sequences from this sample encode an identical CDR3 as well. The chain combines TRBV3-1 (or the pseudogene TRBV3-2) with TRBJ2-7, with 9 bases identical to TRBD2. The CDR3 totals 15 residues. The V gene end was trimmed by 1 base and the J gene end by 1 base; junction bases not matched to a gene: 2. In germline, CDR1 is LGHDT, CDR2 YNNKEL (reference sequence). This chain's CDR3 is CASSQVSGSSYEQYF. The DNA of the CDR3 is TGTGCCAGCAGCCAAGTTAGCGGGAGTTCCTACGAGCAGTACTTC.

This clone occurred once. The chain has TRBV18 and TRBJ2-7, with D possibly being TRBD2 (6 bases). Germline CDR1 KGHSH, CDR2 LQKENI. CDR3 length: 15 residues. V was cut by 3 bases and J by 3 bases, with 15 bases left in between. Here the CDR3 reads CASSPRVGGLYEQYF. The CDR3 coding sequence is TGTGCCAGCTCACCTCGAGTGGGAGGCCTCTACGAGCAGTACTTC.

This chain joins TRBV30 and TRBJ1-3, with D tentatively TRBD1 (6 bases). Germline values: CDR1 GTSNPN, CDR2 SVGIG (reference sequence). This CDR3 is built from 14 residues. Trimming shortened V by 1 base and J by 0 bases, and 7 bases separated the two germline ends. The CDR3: CAWSAGVSGNTIYF. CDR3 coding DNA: TGTGCCTGGAGTGCAGGGGTCTCTGGAAACACCATATATTTT.

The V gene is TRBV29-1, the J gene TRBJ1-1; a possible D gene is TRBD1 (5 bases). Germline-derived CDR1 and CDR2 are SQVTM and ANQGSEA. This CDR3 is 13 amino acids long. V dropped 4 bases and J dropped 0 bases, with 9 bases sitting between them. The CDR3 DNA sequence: TGCAGCGTTGTGGGGCAGATGAACACTGAAGCTTTCTTT. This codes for CSVVGQMNTEAFF.

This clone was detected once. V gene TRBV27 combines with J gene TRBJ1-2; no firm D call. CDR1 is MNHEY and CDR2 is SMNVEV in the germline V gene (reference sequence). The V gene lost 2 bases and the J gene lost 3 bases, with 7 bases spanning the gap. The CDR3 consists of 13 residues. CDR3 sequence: CASSLDPDYGYTF. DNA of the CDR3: TGTGCCAGCAGTTTAGATCCCGACTATGGCTACACCTTC.

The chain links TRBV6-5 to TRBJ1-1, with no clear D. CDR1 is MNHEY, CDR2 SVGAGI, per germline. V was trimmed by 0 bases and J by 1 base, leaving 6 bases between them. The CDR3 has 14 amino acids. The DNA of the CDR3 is TGTGCCAGCAGTTACTCTCTACAGAACACTGAAGCTTTCTTT. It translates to CASSYSLQNTEAFF.

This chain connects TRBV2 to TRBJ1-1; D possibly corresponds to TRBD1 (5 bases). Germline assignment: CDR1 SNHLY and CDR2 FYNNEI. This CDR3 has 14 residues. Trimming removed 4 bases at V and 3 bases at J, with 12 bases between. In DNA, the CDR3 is TGTGCCAGCAGTGTGGAGGGGCGGGACACTGAAGCTTTCTTT. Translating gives CASSVEGRDTEAFF.

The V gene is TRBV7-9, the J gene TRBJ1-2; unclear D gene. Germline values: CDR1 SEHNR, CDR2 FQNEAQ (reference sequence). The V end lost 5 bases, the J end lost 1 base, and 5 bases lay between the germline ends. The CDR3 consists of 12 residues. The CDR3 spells CASSRDNYGYTF. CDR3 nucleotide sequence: TGTGCCAGCAGCCGAGATAACTATGGCTACACCTTC.

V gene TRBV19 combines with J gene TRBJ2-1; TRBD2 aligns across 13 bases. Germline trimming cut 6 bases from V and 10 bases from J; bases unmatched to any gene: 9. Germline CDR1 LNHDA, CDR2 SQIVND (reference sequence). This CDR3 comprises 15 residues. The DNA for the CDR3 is TGTGCCAGTAGGCCGACTAGCGGGAGGCTAGGCGAGCAGTTCTTC. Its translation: CASRPTSGRLGEQFF.

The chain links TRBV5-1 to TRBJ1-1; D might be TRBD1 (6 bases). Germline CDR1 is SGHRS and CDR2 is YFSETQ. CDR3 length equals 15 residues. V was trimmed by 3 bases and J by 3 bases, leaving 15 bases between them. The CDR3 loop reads CASSSTGYVDTEAFF. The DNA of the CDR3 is TGCGCCAGCAGCTCCACAGGGTATGTCGACACTGAAGCTTTCTTT.

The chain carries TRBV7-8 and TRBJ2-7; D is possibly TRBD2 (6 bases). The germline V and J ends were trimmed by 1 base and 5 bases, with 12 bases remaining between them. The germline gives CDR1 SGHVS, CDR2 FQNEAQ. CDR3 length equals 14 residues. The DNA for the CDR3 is TGTGCCAGCAGCTTAGGTGGGGGGTTCAACGAGCAGTACTTC. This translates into CASSLGGGFNEQYF.

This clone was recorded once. This CDR3 reads CASSLSGPNYGYTF. CDR3 DNA sequence: TGCGCCAGCAGCCTTTCGGGGCCCAACTATGGCTACACCTTC. This chain links TRBV5-1 with TRBJ1-2; a weak D match, TRBD1 (5 bases). This CDR3 has 14 residues. Per the germline V gene, CDR1 is SGHRS and CDR2 is YFSETQ. V lost 4 bases and J 2 bases, leaving 12 bases between the germline ends.

The CDR3: CASALRGTGFYEQYF. CDR3 nucleotides: TGTGCCAGCGCACTAAGGGGGACAGGGTTCTACGAGCAGTACTTC. This chain links TRBV13 with TRBJ2-7, with 9 bases identical to TRBD1. Germline V gene sequence: CDR1 PRHDT, CDR2 FYEKMQ (reference sequence). V lost 8 bases and J lost 3; bases outside the gene matches: 11. The CDR3 has 15 residues.

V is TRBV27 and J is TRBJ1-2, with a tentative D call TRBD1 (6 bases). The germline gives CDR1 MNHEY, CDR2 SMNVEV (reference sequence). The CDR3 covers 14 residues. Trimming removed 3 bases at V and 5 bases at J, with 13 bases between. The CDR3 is CASSLGGAGYGYTF. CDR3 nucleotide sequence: TGTGCCAGCAGTTTGGGGGGCGCAGGGTATGGCTACACCTTC.

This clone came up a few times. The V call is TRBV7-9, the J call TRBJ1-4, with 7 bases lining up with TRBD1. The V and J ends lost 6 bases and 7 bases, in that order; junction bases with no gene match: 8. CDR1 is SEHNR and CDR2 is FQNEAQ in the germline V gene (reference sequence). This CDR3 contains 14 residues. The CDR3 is CASSSQGWGEKLFF. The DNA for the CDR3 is TGTGCCAGCAGTTCACAGGGGTGGGGTGAAAAACTGTTTTTT.